This T cell receptor beta chain derives from a study of cytomegalovirus exposure and HLA in healthy donors. Study results and limitations: According to the study, 160 or so TCR beta chains were cytomegalovirus-associated.

On this clone itself: No antigen is known for it.

The CDR3 loop spans 14 amino acids. V shed 5 bases, J shed 12 bases, and the junction held 13 bases outside the gene matches. Germline lookup yields CDR1 MNHEY and CDR2 SMNVEV (reference sequence). This PCR relied on a set of 60 Vbeta primers and 13 Jbeta primers. Measured with immunoSEQ multiplex PCR; TCRdb has only the in-frame clones, and not every one. The sample shows under 150,000 clones, roughly 70% of them seen only once. The sequencing input was PBMCs. This receptor was obtained from a woman in her 40s in good health and CMV-seropositive. This rearrangement joins TRBV27 to TRBJ2-1; TRBD1 matches 7 bases. CDR3: CASSVDPRGKGQFF. Written as DNA, the CDR3 is TGTGCCAGCAGTGTAGATCCCAGGGGGAAGGGGCAGTTCTTC.